The next 19 T cell receptor beta chains were all read from a single sample in a study of T cell responses to AZD1222 COVID-19 vaccine. Profiled with immunoSEQ multiplex PCR; TCRdb holds only in-frame clones, not every one. Here the sample spans under 200,000 clones, 85% to 90% being singletons. The sample here was peripheral blood, taken 28 days after the second AZD1222 dose. The receptors here all came from an adult who received the AZD1222 COVID-19 vaccine.

The chain is built from TRBV21-1 and TRBJ1-1; TRBD1 was called by the table and not checked on the DNA. TRBV21-1 constitutes a pseudogene. The CDR3 sequence is 15 residues long. The CDR3, as DNA: TGTGCCGCCATTGGGGCAGGGGGCACGGGCACTGAAGCTTTCTTT. Protein: CAAIGAGGTGTEAFF.

V is TRBV4-2 and J is TRBJ1-2; D unclear. Trimming stripped 0 bases from V and 2 bases from J, with 10 bases between. Per the germline V gene, CDR1 is LGHNA and CDR2 is YNFKEQ. The CDR3 runs 15 residues. CDR3 amino acids: CASSQEEGSNYGYTF. CDR3 nucleotides: TGTGCCAGCAGCCAAGAGGAGGGATCAAACTATGGCTACACCTTC.

CDR3 nucleotides: TGTGCCTGGACTTCGGGCCGAAACACCATATATTTT. It yields the protein CAWTSGRNTIYF. The chain joins TRBV30 to TRBJ1-3; unclear D gene. The length of the CDR3 is 12 residues. Trimming took 4 bases from V and 5 from J, leaving 9 bases between them. Germline assignment: CDR1 GTSNPN and CDR2 SVGIG (reference sequence).

The chain uses TRBV11-2 and TRBJ2-3; possible D gene TRBD2, 6 bases. V was trimmed by 4 bases and J by 1 base, leaving 9 bases between them. The CDR3 spans 14 residues. In germline, CDR1 is SGHAT, CDR2 FQNNGV. CDR3 loop: CASSSQRGTDTQYF. For the CDR3, the DNA is TGTGCCAGCAGCTCGCAGCGGGGCACAGATACGCAGTATTTT. Complete variable domain (other parts from reference TRBV11-2 and TRBJ2-3): EAGVAQSPRYKIIEKRQSVAFWCNPISGHATLYWYQQILGQGPKLLIQFQNNGVVDDSQLPKDRFSAERLKGVDSTLKIQPAKLEDSAVYLCASSSQRGTDTQYFGPGTRLTVL.

The chain couples TRBV10-2 to TRBJ1-2; D remains unclear. Per germline, CDR1 WSHSY and CDR2 SAAADI. Trimming cost V 2 bases and J 11 bases, with 12 bases left between them. The CDR3 sequence is 12 residues long. CDR3 sequence (DNA): TGCGCCAGCAGTGAGCGGCAGTCGGGTTACACCTTC. It translates to CASSERQSGYTF.

The chain couples TRBV30 to TRBJ1-2, with unresolved D. Germline loops: CDR1 GTSNPN, CDR2 SVGIG (reference sequence). The CDR3 consists of 13 residues. Trimming pared 0 bases from V and 5 bases from J, leaving 10 bases between. The CDR3 sequence is CAWSVDSRYGYTF. The CDR3 DNA reads TGTGCCTGGAGTGTGGATTCTCGGTATGGCTACACCTTC.

This clone was picked up one time. CDR3 region: CASSYGTRYEQYF. The CDR3 DNA is TGTGCCAGCAGTTACGGGACACGCTACGAGCAGTACTTC. The chain couples TRBV6-5 to TRBJ2-7; tentative D call: TRBD1 (6 bases). The germline CDR1 and CDR2 sequences are MNHEY and SVGAGI. Between the trimmed V and J ends, which lost 2 bases and 3 bases, there was a span of 8 bases. This CDR3 comprises 13 residues.

The chain joins TRBV2 to TRBJ1-6; 10 bases align to TRBD1. CDR3 length equals 14 residues. From germline, CDR1 is SNHLY and CDR2 FYNNEI. V lost 7 bases to trimming and J lost 8 bases; unmatched junction nucleotides: 5. The CDR3 DNA follows: TGTGCCAGCATTTCGGACAGGGGGTATTCACCCCTCCACTTT. Its translation: CASISDRGYSPLHF.

The V call is TRBV29-1, the J call TRBJ1-4, with D maybe TRBD1 (5 bases). Germline CDR1 and CDR2: SQVTM and ANQGSEA. V was cut by 4 bases and J by 10 bases, with 13 bases left in between. The CDR3 length is 12 residues. The CDR3 protein is CSVVTGGTKLFF. The CDR3 coding sequence is TGCAGCGTTGTTACCGGGGGGACAAAACTGTTTTTT.

The chain employs TRBV29-1 and TRBJ1-2, with TRBD1 identical over 8 bases. This CDR3 has 14 amino acids. J lost 3 bases, V lost 3 bases, and 6 bases had no gene match. Germline V gives CDR1 SQVTM, CDR2 ANQGSEA. In DNA form, the CDR3 reads TGCAGCGTTGAGGGGGACAGGTTTGACTATGGCTACACCTTC. Its translation is CSVEGDRFDYGYTF.

Note on this clone: This may come from a read error, since a much larger clone is one base off. CDR3 DNA sequence: TGTGCCAGCAGTTTGACAGAAAATTCACCCCTCCACTTT. It codes for CASSLTENSPLHF. The chain recombines TRBV12-3 or TRBV12-4 with TRBJ1-6; D perhaps matches TRBD1 (5 bases). Trimming removed 3 bases at V and 7 bases at J, with 7 bases between. The CDR3 is made up of 13 amino acids.

The V gene is TRBV4-3, the J gene TRBJ1-2; D uncertain. V was clipped by 4 bases and J by 7 bases, with 22 bases between them. CDR1 and CDR2 (germline): LGHNA, YSLEER. The CDR3 runs 16 residues. CDR3 residues: CASSPTNGLHSGGYTF. CDR3 sequence (DNA): TGCGCCAGCAGCCCGACTAACGGGCTTCACTCTGGTGGCTACACCTTC.

The chain combines TRBV5-1 with TRBJ1-6, with 8 positions matching TRBD1. V shed 5 bases, J shed 7 bases, and the junction held 11 bases outside the gene matches. This CDR3 has 16 amino acids. Looked up from germline, CDR1 is SGHRS and CDR2 is YFSETQ. CDR3 in DNA: TGCGCCAGCAGTCGGACAGGGTCAGGTGGGAATTCACCCCTCCACTTT. This translates into CASSRTGSGGNSPLHF.

The chain joins TRBV6-2 or TRBV6-3 to TRBJ2-6, with a possible D match to TRBD1 (5 bases). V was clipped by 2 bases and J by 0 bases, with 20 bases between them. CDR1 is MNHEY, CDR2 SVGEGT, per germline. The CDR3 extends over 20 amino acids. The CDR3, as DNA: TGTGCCAGCAGTTACGAACAGGTTTCTCCTAGGGGCTCTGGGGCCAACGTCCTGACTTTC. Encoded protein: CASSYEQVSPRGSGANVLTF.

The rearrangement joins TRBV6-6 to TRBJ1-1, with no clear D. Germline lookup yields CDR1 MNHNY and CDR2 SVGAGI (reference sequence). The ends were cut back, 4 bases at V and 11 bases at J, with 23 bases in the middle. The CDR3 length is 15 residues. The CDR3 region has the DNA TGTGCCAGCAGTTTCCCCGGCTGGCCTTTCCAACCCGCTTTCTTT. This codes for CASSFPGWPFQPAFF.

The V gene is TRBV3-1 (or the pseudogene TRBV3-2), the J gene TRBJ1-1, with D possibly being TRBD1 (5 bases). The V end was cut by 1 base, the J end by 4 bases, with 13 bases between. Germline V gene lookup returns CDR1 LGHDT and CDR2 YNNKEL (reference sequence). CDR3 size: 15 residues. The CDR3, as DNA: TGTGCCAGCAGCCAAGGAAGGGCGCAGGGCACTGAAGCTTTCTTT. Amino acids: CASSQGRAQGTEAFF.

In its sample, this clone was seen once. The chain couples TRBV7-9 to TRBJ1-5; the match to TRBD1 covers 9 bases. This CDR3 spans 15 amino acids. Germline CDR1 SEHNR, CDR2 FQNEAQ (reference sequence). The junction had 5 bases not matched to a gene; V was cut back by 5 bases and J by 3 bases. The CDR3 region is CASSRDRGDNQPQHF. Written as DNA, the CDR3 is TGTGCCAGCAGCCGCGACAGGGGGGACAATCAGCCCCAGCATTTT.

This chain links TRBV6-2 or TRBV6-3 with TRBJ1-2, with a tentative D call TRBD1 (5 bases). CDR1 is MNHEY and CDR2 is SVGEGT in the germline V gene. The V and J ends lost 6 bases and 7 bases respectively, with 21 bases between them. CDR3 length: 15 amino acids. The CDR3 reads CASSDMDNTNGGYTF. CDR3 nucleotide sequence: TGTGCCAGCAGCGACATGGACAATACAAACGGTGGCTACACCTTC.

The chain is built from TRBV18 and TRBJ1-2, with D hard to call. The V end was cut by 3 bases, the J end by 4 bases, with 12 bases between. The CDR3 runs 14 residues. CDR1 KGHSH and CDR2 LQKENI come from the germline V gene. The CDR3 here is CASSPVGETYGYTF. In DNA form, the CDR3 reads TGTGCCAGCTCACCCGTGGGAGAAACCTATGGCTACACCTTC.